This TCR beta chain is from a study of tumour-infiltrating T cells in Burkitt lymphoma (dated by TCRdb to the early 2020s). Background on the whole study: All epidemiological subtypes of Burkitt lymphoma were represented in the cohort, which was made up of fewer than 90 patients. When TCR repertoire data were correlated with clinical outcome, productive clonality turned out to predict both overall and progression-free survival, independent of established prognosticators, age at diagnosis among them.

The study at large found these results: Numerous Burkitt lymphoma patients were found to share several public clonotypes, a finding suggesting shared tumour neoantigen selection that is absent from diffuse large B-cell lymphoma.

There are 12 amino acids in the CDR3, from cysteine to phenylalanine inclusive. Just the 36-base CDR3 DNA is kept, in frame starting at base 1. V sheds 4 bases and J sheds 8 bases, leaving 11 bases between their ends. CDR1 and CDR2, looked up from the germline V gene, are SGHTA and FQGNSA. On this clone itself: Its recognized antigen is unknown. No clone much larger than this one lies a single base away; base qualities are absent.

Libraries came from the immunoSEQ multiplex PCR assay. In its TCRdb copy, this immuneACCESS table keeps in-frame sequences only and misses some clones. Where compared with another copy, unresolved V genes explain less than half of these, and the others have no known cause. Present in this sample are around 50,000 clones, more than 25% of which were seen just once. Of the sample, 2.9% falls within the top ten clones. The clonotype comes from a human donor with Burkitt lymphoma. Recombination linked TRBV7-2 to TRBJ1-1; too little of a D gene remains to name it. The source material was tumor tissue. The CDR3: CASSYSGREAFF. The DNA reads as follows: TGTGCCAGCAGCTATAGTGGTCGGGAAGCTTTCTTT.